This entry is about one T cell receptor beta chain. The antigen is undetermined. This entry is derived from a study of cytomegalovirus exposure and HLA in healthy donors. Background on the study: Unique TCRs from HLA-typed donors, 80 million to 90 million of them, were held in an early data release. Findings and limits, study-wide: Later work associated fewer than 20,000 TCR beta sequences with HLA alleles at 0.05 false discovery rate.

Germline V gene sequence: CDR1 MDHEN, CDR2 SYDVKM. V gave up 1 base and J gave up 0 bases; unmatched junction bases: 2. CDR3 size: 15 residues. 60 Vbeta and 13 Jbeta primers were used in PCR. Clones were read by immunoSEQ multiplex PCR, and TCRdb kept only the in-frame ones, dropping some. The sample lists approximately 160,000 clones; around four fifths were seen once. The source of this sequence is a woman aged 25 to 39 in good health and CMV-seropositive. Sequences were obtained from PBMCs. V is TRBV28 and J is TRBJ2-7; TRBD2 matches 8 bases. The CDR3 region is CASSLLAGSSYEQYF. DNA of the CDR3: TGTGCCAGCAGTTTATTAGCGGGGAGCTCCTACGAGCAGTACTTC. Using reference TRBV28 and TRBJ2-7 for the parts outside the CDR3, the full variable domain is DVKVTQSSRYLVKRTGEKVFLECVQDMDHENMFWYRQDPGLGLRLIYFSYDVKMKEKGDIPEGYSVSREKKERFSLILESASTNQTSMYLCASSLLAGSSYEQYFGPGTRLTVT.